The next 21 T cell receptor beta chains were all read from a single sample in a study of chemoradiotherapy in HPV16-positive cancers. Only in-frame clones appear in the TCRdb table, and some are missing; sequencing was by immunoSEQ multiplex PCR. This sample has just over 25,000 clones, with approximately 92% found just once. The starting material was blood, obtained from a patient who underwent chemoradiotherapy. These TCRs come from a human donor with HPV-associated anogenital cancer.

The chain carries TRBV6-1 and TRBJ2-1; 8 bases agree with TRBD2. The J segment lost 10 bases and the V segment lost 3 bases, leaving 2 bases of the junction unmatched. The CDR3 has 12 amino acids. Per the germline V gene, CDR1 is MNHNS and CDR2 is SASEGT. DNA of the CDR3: TGTGCCAGCAGTGAGGCGGGGGGCGAGCAGTTCTTC. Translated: CASSEAGGEQFF.

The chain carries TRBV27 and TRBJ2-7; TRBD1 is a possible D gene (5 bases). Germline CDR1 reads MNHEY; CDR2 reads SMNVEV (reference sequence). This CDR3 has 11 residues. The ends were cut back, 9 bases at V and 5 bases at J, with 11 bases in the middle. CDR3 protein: CASPRVHEQYF. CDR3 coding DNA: TGTGCCAGTCCCAGGGTACACGAGCAGTACTTC.

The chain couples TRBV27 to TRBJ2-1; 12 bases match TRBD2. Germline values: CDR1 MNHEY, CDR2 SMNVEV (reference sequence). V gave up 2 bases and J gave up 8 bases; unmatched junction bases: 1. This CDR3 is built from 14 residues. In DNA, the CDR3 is TGTGCCAGCAGTTTACTAGCGGGAGGGGATGAGCAGTTCTTC. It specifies CASSLLAGGDEQFF.

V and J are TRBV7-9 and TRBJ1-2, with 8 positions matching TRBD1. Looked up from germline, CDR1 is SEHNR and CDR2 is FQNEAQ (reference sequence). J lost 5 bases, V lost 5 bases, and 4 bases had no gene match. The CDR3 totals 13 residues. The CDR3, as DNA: TGTGCCAGCAGCACGGGACAGGAATATGGCTACACCTTC. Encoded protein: CASSTGQEYGYTF. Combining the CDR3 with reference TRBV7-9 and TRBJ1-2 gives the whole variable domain DTGVSQNPRHKITKRGQNVTFRCDPISEHNRLYWYRQTLGQGPEFLTYFQNEAQLEKSRLLSDRFSAERPKGSFSTLEIQRTEQGDSAMYLCASSTGQEYGYTFGSGTRLTVV.

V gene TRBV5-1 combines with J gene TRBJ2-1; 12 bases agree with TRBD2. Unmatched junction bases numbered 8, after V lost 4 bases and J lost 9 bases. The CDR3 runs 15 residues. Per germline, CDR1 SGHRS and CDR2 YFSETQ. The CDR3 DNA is TGCGCCAGCAGCCAACCTAGCGGGGGGGCGTCTGAGCAGTTCTTC. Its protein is CASSQPSGGASEQFF.

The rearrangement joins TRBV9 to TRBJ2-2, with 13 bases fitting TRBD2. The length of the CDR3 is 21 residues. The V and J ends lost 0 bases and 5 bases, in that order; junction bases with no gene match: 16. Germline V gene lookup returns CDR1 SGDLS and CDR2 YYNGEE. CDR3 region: CASSVAGQGLAGSAGTGELFF. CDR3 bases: TGTGCCAGCAGCGTAGCGGGACAGGGACTAGCGGGGTCGGCGGGGACCGGGGAGCTGTTTTTT.

Here the CDR3 reads CASSLAGQGAYEQYF. CDR3 sequence (DNA): TGTGCCAGCAGCTTAGCCGGACAGGGGGCCTACGAGCAGTACTTC. This chain joins TRBV7-6 and TRBJ2-7; the match to TRBD1 covers 10 bases. The germline gives CDR1 SGHVS, CDR2 FNYEAQ. Losses at the gene ends were 0 bases for V and 2 bases for J; bases not matched to a gene: 1. The CDR3 has 15 amino acids.

This chain's CDR3 is CASSIRQGPYEQYF. For the CDR3, the DNA is TGTGCCAGTAGTATAAGACAGGGACCCTACGAGCAGTACTTC. The V and J genes are TRBV19 and TRBJ2-7; 7 positions agree with TRBD1. Trimming removed 2 bases from V and 2 bases from J; junction bases left unmatched: 3. The CDR3 has 14 amino acids. Per germline, CDR1 LNHDA and CDR2 SQIVND (reference sequence).

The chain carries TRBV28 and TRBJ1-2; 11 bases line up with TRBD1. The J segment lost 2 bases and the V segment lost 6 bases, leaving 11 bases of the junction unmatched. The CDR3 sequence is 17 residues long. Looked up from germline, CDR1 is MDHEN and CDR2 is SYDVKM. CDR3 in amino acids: CASSSPGTGGTNYGYTF. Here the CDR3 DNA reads TGTGCCAGCAGCTCACCCGGGACAGGGGGGACAAACTATGGCTACACCTTC.

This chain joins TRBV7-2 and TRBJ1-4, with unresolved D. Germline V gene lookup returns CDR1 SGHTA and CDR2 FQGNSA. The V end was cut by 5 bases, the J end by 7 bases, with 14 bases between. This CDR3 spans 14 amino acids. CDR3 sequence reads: CASSRHVEGEKLFF. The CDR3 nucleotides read TGTGCCAGCAGCCGACACGTAGAAGGTGAAAAACTGTTTTTT.

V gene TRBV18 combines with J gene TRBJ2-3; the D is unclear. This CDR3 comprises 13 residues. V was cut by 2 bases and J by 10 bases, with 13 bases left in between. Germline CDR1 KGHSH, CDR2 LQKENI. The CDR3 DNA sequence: TGTGCCAGCTCACCATCGGCGCCAATTCCGCAGTATTTT. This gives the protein CASSPSAPIPQYF.

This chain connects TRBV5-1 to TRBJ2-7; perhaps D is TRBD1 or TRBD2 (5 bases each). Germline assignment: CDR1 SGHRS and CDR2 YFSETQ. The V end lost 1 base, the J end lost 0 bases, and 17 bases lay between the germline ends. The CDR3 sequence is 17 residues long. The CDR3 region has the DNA TGCGCCAGCAGCTTGCTCTTTCAGGGTGGGACCTCCTACGAGCAGTACTTC. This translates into CASSLLFQGGTSYEQYF.

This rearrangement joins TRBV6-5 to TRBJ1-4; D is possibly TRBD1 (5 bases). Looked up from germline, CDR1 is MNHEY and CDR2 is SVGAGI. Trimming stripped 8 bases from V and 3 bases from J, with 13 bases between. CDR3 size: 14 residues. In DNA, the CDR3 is TGTGCCAGCCGGTTGGGGGACTCTAATGAAAAACTGTTTTTT. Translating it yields CASRLGDSNEKLFF.

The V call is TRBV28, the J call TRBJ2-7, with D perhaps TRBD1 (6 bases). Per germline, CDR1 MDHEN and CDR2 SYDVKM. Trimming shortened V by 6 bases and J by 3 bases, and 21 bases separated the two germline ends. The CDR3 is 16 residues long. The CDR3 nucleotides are TGTGCCAGCAGGGTCCCGGGACATCGGGGCGACTACGAGCAGTACTTC. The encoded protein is CASRVPGHRGDYEQYF. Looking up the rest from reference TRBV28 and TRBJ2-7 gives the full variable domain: DVKVTQSSRYLVKRTGEKVFLECVQDMDHENMFWYRQDPGLGLRLIYFSYDVKMKEKGDIPEGYSVSREKKERFSLILESASTNQTSMYLCASRVPGHRGDYEQYFGPGTRLTVT.

The CDR3 is CASSLGQGANYGYTF. CDR3 DNA: TGTGCCAGCAGCTTGGGACAGGGGGCAAACTATGGCTACACCTTC. The chain combines TRBV5-6 with TRBJ1-2, with TRBD1 matching over 10 bases. Germline values: CDR1 SGHDT, CDR2 YYEEEE. The CDR3 spans 15 residues. V was clipped by 0 bases and J by 2 bases; unmatched bases: 1.

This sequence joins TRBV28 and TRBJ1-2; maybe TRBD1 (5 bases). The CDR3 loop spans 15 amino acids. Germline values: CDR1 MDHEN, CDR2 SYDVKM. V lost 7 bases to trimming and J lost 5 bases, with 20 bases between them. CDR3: CASTKSDTERYGYTF. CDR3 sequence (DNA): TGTGCCAGCACCAAATCGGACACCGAAAGGTATGGCTACACCTTC.

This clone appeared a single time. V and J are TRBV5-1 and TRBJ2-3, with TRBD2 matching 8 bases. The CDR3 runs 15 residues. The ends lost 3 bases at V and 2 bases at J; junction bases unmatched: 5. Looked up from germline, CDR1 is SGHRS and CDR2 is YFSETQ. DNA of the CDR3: TGCGCCAGCAGCTCCGGGGGGGCGAACACAGATACGCAGTATTTT. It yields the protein CASSSGGANTDTQYF.

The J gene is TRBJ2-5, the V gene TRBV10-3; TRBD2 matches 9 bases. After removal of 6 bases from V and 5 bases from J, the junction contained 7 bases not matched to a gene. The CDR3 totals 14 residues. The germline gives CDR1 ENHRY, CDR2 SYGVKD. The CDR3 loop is CAISPSGIIETQYF. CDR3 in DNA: TGTGCCATCAGCCCTAGCGGGATTATTGAGACCCAGTACTTC.

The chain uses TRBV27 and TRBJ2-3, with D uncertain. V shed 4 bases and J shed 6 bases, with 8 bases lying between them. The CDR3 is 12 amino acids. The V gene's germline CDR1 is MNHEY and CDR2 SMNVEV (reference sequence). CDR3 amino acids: CASSSTKDTQYF. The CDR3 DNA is TGTGCCAGCAGTTCTACCAAGGATACGCAGTATTTT.

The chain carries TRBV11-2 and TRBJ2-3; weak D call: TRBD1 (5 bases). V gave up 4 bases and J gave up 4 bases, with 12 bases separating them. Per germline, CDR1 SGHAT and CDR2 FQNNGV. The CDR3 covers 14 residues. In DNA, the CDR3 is TGTGCCAGCAGCTCCAGGGTCGAACCAGATACGCAGTATTTT. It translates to CASSSRVEPDTQYF.

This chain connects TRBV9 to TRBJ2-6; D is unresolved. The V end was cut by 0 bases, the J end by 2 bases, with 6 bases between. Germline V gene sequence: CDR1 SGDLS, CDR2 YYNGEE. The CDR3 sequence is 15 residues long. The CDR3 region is CASSVDKTGANVLTF. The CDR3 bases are TGTGCCAGCAGCGTAGATAAAACTGGGGCCAACGTCCTGACTTTC.